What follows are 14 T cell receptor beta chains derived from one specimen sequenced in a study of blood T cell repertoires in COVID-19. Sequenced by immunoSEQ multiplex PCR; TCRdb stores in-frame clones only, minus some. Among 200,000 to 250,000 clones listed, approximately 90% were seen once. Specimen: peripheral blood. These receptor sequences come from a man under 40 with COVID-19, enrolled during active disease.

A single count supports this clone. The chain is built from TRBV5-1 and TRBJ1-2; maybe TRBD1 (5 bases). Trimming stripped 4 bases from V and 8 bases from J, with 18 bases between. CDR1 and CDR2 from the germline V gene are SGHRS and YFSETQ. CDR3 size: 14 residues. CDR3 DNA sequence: TGCGCCAGCAGCCCGGGGGGAGCTTACGACGGCTACACCTTC. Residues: CASSPGGAYDGYTF.

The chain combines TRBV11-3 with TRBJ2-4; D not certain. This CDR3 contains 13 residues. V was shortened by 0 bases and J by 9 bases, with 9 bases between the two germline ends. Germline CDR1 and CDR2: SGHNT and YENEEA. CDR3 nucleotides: TGTGCCAGCAGCTTAGATCCCTACGGCATTCAGTACTTC. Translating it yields CASSLDPYGIQYF.

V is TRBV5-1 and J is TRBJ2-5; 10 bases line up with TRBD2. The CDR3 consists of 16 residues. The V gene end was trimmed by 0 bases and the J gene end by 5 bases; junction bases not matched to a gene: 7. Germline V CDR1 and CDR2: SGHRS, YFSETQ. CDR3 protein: CASSLGTSGTVETQYF. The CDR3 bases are TGCGCCAGCAGCTTGGGTACTAGCGGGACAGTGGAGACCCAGTACTTC.

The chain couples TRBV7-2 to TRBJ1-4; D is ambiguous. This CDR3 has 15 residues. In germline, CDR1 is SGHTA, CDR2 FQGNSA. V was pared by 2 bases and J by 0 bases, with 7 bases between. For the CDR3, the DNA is TGTGCCAGCAGCTTACTATTGGCAACTAATGAAAAACTGTTTTTT. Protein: CASSLLLATNEKLFF.

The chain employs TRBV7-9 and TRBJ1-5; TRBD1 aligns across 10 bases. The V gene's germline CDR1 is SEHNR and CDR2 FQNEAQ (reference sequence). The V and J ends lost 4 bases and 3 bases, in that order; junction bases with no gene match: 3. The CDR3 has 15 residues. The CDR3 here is CASSSGTGDNQPQHF. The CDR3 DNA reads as TGTGCCAGCAGCTCCGGGACAGGGGACAATCAGCCCCAGCATTTT.

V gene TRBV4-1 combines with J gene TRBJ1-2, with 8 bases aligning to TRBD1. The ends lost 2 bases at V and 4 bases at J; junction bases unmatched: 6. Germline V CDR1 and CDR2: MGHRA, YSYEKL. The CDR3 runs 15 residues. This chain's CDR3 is CASSQLTGGGYGYTF. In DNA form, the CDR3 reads TGCGCCAGCAGCCAACTTACAGGGGGAGGCTATGGCTACACCTTC.

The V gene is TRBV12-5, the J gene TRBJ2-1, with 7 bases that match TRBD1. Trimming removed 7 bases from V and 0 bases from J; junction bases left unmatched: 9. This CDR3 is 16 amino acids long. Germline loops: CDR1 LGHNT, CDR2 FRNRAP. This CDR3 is CASVRDSTVSYNEQFF. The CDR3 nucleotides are TGTGCTAGTGTACGGGACAGCACAGTCTCCTACAATGAGCAGTTCTTC.

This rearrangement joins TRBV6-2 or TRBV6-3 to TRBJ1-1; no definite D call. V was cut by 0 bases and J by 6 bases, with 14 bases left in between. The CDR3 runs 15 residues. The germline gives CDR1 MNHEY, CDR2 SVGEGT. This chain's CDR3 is CASSYSKERSPEAFF. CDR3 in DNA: TGTGCCAGCAGTTACTCGAAAGAACGTAGCCCTGAAGCTTTCTTT.

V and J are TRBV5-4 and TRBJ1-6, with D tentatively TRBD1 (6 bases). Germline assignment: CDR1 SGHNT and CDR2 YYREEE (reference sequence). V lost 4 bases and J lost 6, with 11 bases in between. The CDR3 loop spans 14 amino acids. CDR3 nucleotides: TGTGCCAGCAGCCAGGACAGCTCTAATTCACCCCTCCACTTT. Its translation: CASSQDSSNSPLHF.

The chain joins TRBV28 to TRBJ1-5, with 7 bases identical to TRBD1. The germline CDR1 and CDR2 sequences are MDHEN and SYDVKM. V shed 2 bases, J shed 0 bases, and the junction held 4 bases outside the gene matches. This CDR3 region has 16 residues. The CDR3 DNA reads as TGTGCCAGCAGTTTAGTGGGACAGAATAGCAATCAGCCCCAGCATTTT. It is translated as CASSLVGQNSNQPQHF.

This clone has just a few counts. As DNA, the CDR3 is TGTGCCAGCAGTTCCCCAGGGACAATTCAAGCTTTCTTT. Translated, it gives CASSSPGTIQAFF. The chain uses TRBV6-2 or TRBV6-3 and TRBJ1-1, with a weak D call TRBD1 (6 bases). Germline CDR1 MNHEY, CDR2 SVGEGT. This CDR3 contains 13 residues. V dropped 4 bases and J dropped 9 bases, with 15 bases sitting between them.

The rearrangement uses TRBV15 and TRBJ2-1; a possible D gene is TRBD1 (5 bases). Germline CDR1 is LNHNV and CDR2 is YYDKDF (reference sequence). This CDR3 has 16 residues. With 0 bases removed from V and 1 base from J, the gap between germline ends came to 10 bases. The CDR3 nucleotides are TGTGCCACCAGCAGAGATAGTCAGGGTTCCTACAATGAGCAGTTCTTC. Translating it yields CATSRDSQGSYNEQFF.

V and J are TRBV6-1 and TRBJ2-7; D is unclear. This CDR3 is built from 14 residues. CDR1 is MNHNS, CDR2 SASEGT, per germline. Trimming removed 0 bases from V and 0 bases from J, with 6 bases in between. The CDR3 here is CASSEAPGSYEQYF. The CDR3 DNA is TGTGCCAGCAGTGAAGCCCCAGGCTCCTACGAGCAGTACTTC.

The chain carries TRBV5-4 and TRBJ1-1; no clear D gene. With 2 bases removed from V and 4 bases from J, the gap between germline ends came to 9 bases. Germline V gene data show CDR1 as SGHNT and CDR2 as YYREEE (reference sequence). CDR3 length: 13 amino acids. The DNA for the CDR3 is TGTGCCAGCAGCTTTTACCAGGCCACTGAAGCTTTCTTT. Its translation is CASSFYQATEAFF.